This TCR beta chain appears in the sequencing data of a study of identical twins. Regarding the study as a whole: Whereas memory repertoires showed no such difference, abundant cord blood beta clonotypes carried fewer insertions. Analyses of zero insertions could be partly confounded by invariant MAIT and iNKT cells.

There are 16 residues in the CDR3. The germline V gene encodes CDR1 DFQATT and CDR2 SNEGSKA (reference sequence). Trimming stripped 1 base from V and 5 bases from J, with 17 bases between. The cDNA had a unique molecular identifier and a template-switch universal primer site. TCRdb called the 5' RACE reads again in MiXCR, with one record for every CDR3 protein. The sample includes approximately 680,000 distinct CDR3 sequences, 7.1% of them seen just once. In every case, the donor was a healthy Caucasian. As to this clonotype: What it recognizes is unknown.

These data also formed part of another study, on yellow fever vaccine responses in identical twins.

This TCR was sampled from a woman younger than 35 in good health. The source material was PBMCs. This chain connects TRBV20-1 to TRBJ1-4; D uncertain. The CDR3 sequence: CSARASRDMGNEKLFF. The DNA for the CDR3 is TGCAGTGCTAGAGCGTCCCGCGACATGGGGAATGAAAAACTGTTTTTT.